The 24 T cell receptor beta chains given below trace back to one sample, sequenced in a study of cytomegalovirus exposure and HLA in healthy donors. It was with 60 Vbeta and 13 Jbeta primers that the PCR ran. The data were produced by immunoSEQ multiplex PCR, yet TCRdb's version contains in-frame clones alone and is incomplete. This sample's table reports under 200,000 clones. The source material was PBMCs. The receptor source for this set is a man in his thirties or forties in good health and CMV-seronegative.

The chain links TRBV29-1 to TRBJ2-7; TRBD1 matches 9 bases. The germline V gene has CDR1 SQVTM and CDR2 ANQGSEA. This CDR3 spans 13 amino acids. V shed 4 bases, J shed 2 bases, and the junction held 3 bases outside the gene matches. The CDR3 DNA is TGCAGCGTTGGAGGGGACAGGGCCTACGAGCAGTACTTC. It specifies CSVGGDRAYEQYF.

The V and J genes are TRBV28 and TRBJ1-2; D not resolved. With 6 bases removed from V and 2 bases from J, the gap between germline ends came to 13 bases. The germline gives CDR1 MDHEN, CDR2 SYDVKM. This CDR3 region has 14 residues. For the CDR3, the DNA is TGTGCCAGCAGCCCTACGGGAAGAAACTATGGCTACACCTTC. The encoded protein is CASSPTGRNYGYTF.

The CDR3: CASSPPWGGSRNTEAFF. The CDR3 DNA sequence: TGTGCCAGCAGCCCCCCCTGGGGGGGATCAAGGAACACTGAAGCTTTCTTT. J is TRBJ1-1 and V is TRBV7-9; D possibly corresponds to TRBD1 (5 bases). The ends were cut back, 5 bases at V and 1 base at J, with 20 bases in the middle. This CDR3 is built from 17 residues. The V gene's germline CDR1 is SEHNR and CDR2 FQNEAQ (reference sequence).

The J gene is TRBJ1-1, the V gene TRBV7-3; D perhaps matches TRBD1 (6 bases). Germline CDR1 and CDR2: SGHTA and FQGTGA. V was trimmed by 4 bases and J by 5 bases, leaving 14 bases between them. This CDR3 contains 14 residues. CDR3 nucleotide sequence: TGTGCCAGCAGCTATTCAGGGGAAGGAACTGAAGCTTTCTTT. It translates to CASSYSGEGTEAFF. Full variable domain (rest looked up from reference TRBV7-3 and TRBJ1-1): GAGVSQTPSNKVTEKGKYVELRCDPISGHTALYWYRQSLGQGPEFLIYFQGTGAADDSGLPNDRFFAVRPEGSVSTLKIQRTERGDSAVYLCASSYSGEGTEAFFGQGTRLTVV.

CDR3 nucleotide sequence: TGTGCCAGCTCACCCGAGACAGGGGATTCACCCCTCCACTTT. As protein: CASSPETGDSPLHF. V and J are TRBV18 and TRBJ1-6; 8 positions match TRBD1. The CDR3 runs 14 residues. CDR1 and CDR2 (germline): KGHSH, LQKENI. The trim removed 3 bases at V and 8 bases at J, leaving 3 bases unmatched.

The V and J genes are TRBV6-1 and TRBJ1-1; the D is unclear. The CDR3 spans 13 residues. The V gene lost 4 bases and the J gene lost 5 bases, with 11 bases spanning the gap. Germline values: CDR1 MNHNS, CDR2 SASEGT. CDR3 protein: CASSGRTLTEAFF. CDR3 coding DNA: TGTGCCAGCAGTGGTAGGACTTTAACTGAAGCTTTCTTT.

The V gene is TRBV4-1, the J gene TRBJ1-1; D is unresolved. V lost 2 bases and J 0 bases, leaving 13 bases between the germline ends. The CDR3 runs to 16 residues. Germline V gene lookup returns CDR1 MGHRA and CDR2 YSYEKL. The CDR3 protein is CASSQSPGNLNTEAFF. CDR3 DNA: TGCGCCAGCAGCCAATCCCCGGGAAACCTGAACACTGAAGCTTTCTTT.

V gene TRBV19 combines with J gene TRBJ1-4, with 9 positions matching TRBD1. CDR3 length: 15 residues. The germline V gene encodes CDR1 LNHDA and CDR2 SQIVND (reference sequence). The trim removed 4 bases at V and 4 bases at J, leaving 4 bases unmatched. CDR3 nucleotides: TGTGCCAGTAGTAGGGGGACAGGGAATAATGAAAAACTGTTTTTT. It encodes CASSRGTGNNEKLFF. The entire variable domain, with the rest obtained from reference TRBV19 and TRBJ1-4, is as follows: DGGITQSPKYLFRKEGQNVTLSCEQNLNHDAMYWYRQDPGQGLRLIYYSQIVNDFQKGDIAEGYSVSREKKESFPLTVTSAQKNPTAFYLCASSRGTGNNEKLFFGSGTQLSVL.

The CDR3 loop is CASSPSSDGYTF. DNA of the CDR3: TGTGCCAGCTCACCTTCGTCTGATGGCTACACCTTC. The gene calls are TRBV18 and TRBJ1-2, with no clear D. Germline CDR1 and CDR2: KGHSH and LQKENI. Between the trimmed V and J ends, which lost 3 bases and 6 bases, there was a span of 8 bases. The CDR3 runs 12 residues.

This chain joins TRBV20-1 and TRBJ2-7; D is unresolved. The V gene lost 3 bases and the J gene lost 12 bases, with 12 bases spanning the gap. The germline V gene encodes CDR1 DFQATT and CDR2 SNEGSKA (reference sequence). The CDR3 length is 10 residues. The CDR3 sequence: CSASEQTLYF. The CDR3 DNA reads as TGCAGTGCTAGTGAGCAGACACTGTACTTC.

V and J are TRBV10-1 and TRBJ2-5, with D perhaps TRBD2 (5 bases). The J call may be faulty, since TRBJ2-7 better matches the DNA end. Germline loops: CDR1 WNHNN, CDR2 SYGVQD (reference sequence). The CDR3 spans 14 residues. DNA of the CDR3: TGCGCCAGCCGCCTGGAGGCCACGGACGGCGAGCAGTACTTC. As protein: CASRLEATDGEQYF.

The J gene is TRBJ2-3, the V gene TRBV6-5, with 9 bases lining up with TRBD1. Germline CDR1 MNHEY, CDR2 SVGAGI. The CDR3 sequence is 15 residues long. J gave up 2 bases and V 5 bases, and 5 bases lay outside the gene matches. This CDR3 is CASSTRDRDTDTQYF. In DNA form, the CDR3 reads TGTGCCAGCAGTACCCGGGACAGGGACACAGATACGCAGTATTTT.

The V and J genes are TRBV5-6 and TRBJ2-2, with TRBD2 as a possible D gene (6 bases). From germline, CDR1 is SGHDT and CDR2 YYEEEE. The CDR3 covers 14 residues. Trimming stripped 1 base from V and 9 bases from J, with 13 bases between. The CDR3 reads CASSLNGGARELFF. The CDR3 nucleotides read TGTGCCAGCAGCTTGAATGGAGGGGCCAGGGAGCTGTTTTTT.

The CDR3 sequence is CASSLVSGTSGTDTQYF. CDR3 bases: TGTGCCAGCAGCTTAGTATCCGGGACTAGCGGCACAGATACGCAGTATTTT. The chain has TRBV11-2 and TRBJ2-3; 10 bases agree with TRBD2. Germline loops: CDR1 SGHAT, CDR2 FQNNGV. Germline trimming cut 1 base from V and 1 base from J; bases unmatched to any gene: 5. The CDR3 has 17 amino acids.

The chain employs TRBV6-5 and TRBJ1-5, with a tentative D call TRBD1 (5 bases). This CDR3 spans 14 amino acids. CDR1 is MNHEY, CDR2 SVGAGI, per germline. V lost 0 bases to trimming and J lost 6 bases, with 9 bases between them. CDR3 in amino acids: CASSYSGGIQPQHF. The CDR3 DNA is TGTGCCAGCAGTTACTCGGGGGGGATTCAGCCCCAGCATTTT.

The chain couples TRBV13 to TRBJ2-7; D not resolved. Looked up from germline, CDR1 is PRHDT and CDR2 is FYEKMQ (reference sequence). V lost 0 bases to trimming and J lost 4 bases, with 7 bases between them. The CDR3 contains 13 residues. The CDR3 loop is CASSLGLEYEQYF. CDR3 bases: TGTGCCAGCAGCTTAGGCCTTGAGTACGAGCAGTACTTC.

V gene TRBV7-3 combines with J gene TRBJ1-1; no definite D call. Trimming took off 5 bases at V and 1 base at J, with 11 bases between the two ends. The CDR3 is 14 residues long. Germline CDR1 reads SGHTA; CDR2 reads FQGTGA. The CDR3 DNA reads as TGTGCCAGCAGCCCCGGTCCCGGGAACACTGAAGCTTTCTTT. Translating gives CASSPGPGNTEAFF.

The genes are TRBV6-1 and TRBJ2-1, with 7 positions matching TRBD2. The germline V gene has CDR1 MNHNS and CDR2 SASEGT. The CDR3 runs to 12 residues. Trimming took 11 bases from V and 10 from J; bases not matched to a gene: 11. The CDR3 nucleotides are TGTGCCGCGGGCCTAACGCGGGAGGAGCAGTTCTTC. Translated: CAAGLTREEQFF.

The rearrangement links TRBV5-4 to TRBJ1-1; 7 nucleotides match TRBD1. Germline assignment: CDR1 SGHNT and CDR2 YYREEE (reference sequence). With V trimmed by 3 bases and J by 0 bases, 2 bases remained unmatched. This CDR3 spans 14 amino acids. DNA of the CDR3: TGTGCCAGCAGCTCGACAGGGTTGAACACTGAAGCTTTCTTT. It yields the protein CASSSTGLNTEAFF.

J is TRBJ1-2 and V is TRBV11-2, with no clear D. The CDR3 sequence is 12 residues long. The V gene lost 2 bases and the J gene lost 8 bases, with 9 bases spanning the gap. CDR1 SGHAT and CDR2 FQNNGV come from the germline V gene. The chain's CDR3 is CASSLLGTGYTF. The CDR3 DNA follows: TGTGCCAGCAGCTTACTAGGCACCGGCTACACCTTC.

This chain links TRBV14 with TRBJ1-2; 11 positions match TRBD1. The CDR3 extends over 15 amino acids. V lost 4 bases and J lost 7; bases outside the gene matches: 8. The germline V gene encodes CDR1 SGHDN and CDR2 FVKESK. CDR3 loop: CASSRLGTGGIGYTF. DNA of the CDR3: TGTGCCAGCAGCCGATTAGGGACAGGGGGAATTGGCTACACCTTC.

The J gene is TRBJ2-7, the V gene TRBV6-1; 9 nucleotides line up with TRBD1. Trimming cost V 7 bases and J 2 bases; bases outside gene matches: 6. Germline V gives CDR1 MNHNS, CDR2 SASEGT. The CDR3 loop spans 14 amino acids. The CDR3 sequence: CASTMGQGTYEQYF. The CDR3 coding sequence is TGTGCCAGCACCATGGGACAGGGAACCTACGAGCAGTACTTC.

The V and J genes are TRBV29-1 and TRBJ2-7; the match to TRBD1 covers 7 bases. The CDR3 is made up of 16 amino acids. Looked up from germline, CDR1 is SQVTM and CDR2 is ANQGSEA. The J segment lost 0 bases and the V segment lost 5 bases, leaving 13 bases of the junction unmatched. This CDR3 reads CSVTKNRGENSYEQYF. The CDR3 bases are TGCAGCGTTACGAAAAACAGGGGCGAAAACTCCTACGAGCAGTACTTC.

The chain has TRBV7-9 and TRBJ2-5, with D tentatively TRBD2 (5 bases). This CDR3 contains 17 residues. The germline CDR1 and CDR2 sequences are SEHNR and FQNEAQ (reference sequence). The ends were cut back, 4 bases at V and 4 bases at J, with 22 bases in the middle. CDR3 bases: TGTGCCAGCAGCTCCGGGGTCGTCGGGGTAAGGCGAGAGACCCAGTACTTC. This encodes CASSSGVVGVRRETQYF.